This record covers a single TCR beta chain. What it recognizes is unknown. This record comes from a study of cytomegalovirus exposure and HLA in healthy donors. The CDR3 is 13 residues long. Germline V gives CDR1 SGHDT, CDR2 YYEEEE. The V end was cut by 4 bases, the J end by 0 bases, with 7 bases between. 13 Jbeta primers and 60 Vbeta primers were used for the PCR. Profiled with immunoSEQ multiplex PCR; TCRdb holds only in-frame clones, not every one. The sample records 70,000 to 95,000 clones, about 75% being singletons. Study findings and constraints: Presence/absence comparisons presumed near-even sequencing depth among donors. Available immune exposure information covered CMV serostatus only. Listed as cytomegalovirus-associated were approximately 160 TCR beta chains. A highly shared variant cluster was judged a likely technical artifact.

Sequenced sample: PBMCs. The chain uses TRBV5-6 and TRBJ2-5; D not resolved. This TCR was recovered from a man between 35 and 55 years old in good health and CMV-seronegative. The CDR3 here is CASSERNQETQYF. The CDR3 bases are TGTGCCAGCAGCGAGCGTAACCAAGAGACCCAGTACTTC. The full variable domain, in which reference TRBV5-6 and TRBJ2-5 provide the parts outside the CDR3, is DAGVTQSPTHLIKTRGQQVTLRCSPKSGHDTVSWYQQALGQGPQFIFQYYEEEERQRGNFPDRFSGHQFPNYSSELNVNALLLGDSALYLCASSERNQETQYFGPGTRLLVL.